This T cell receptor beta chain comes out of a study of chemoradiotherapy in HPV16-positive cancers (dated by TCRdb to between 2020 and 2023). Broadly, across the study: Candidate HPV-specific T-cell clones and common TCR motifs were defined by functional T-cell assays performed on cells from a couple of HPV16-positive patients. The study set out to ask whether T-cell immunity against the HPV oncoproteins E6 and E7 changes over the course of chemoradiotherapy and whether that immunity affects survival. TCR repertoires from roughly 93 patients with HPV-related cancers were then used to track the candidate HPV-specific TCRs and motifs.

Comment on this clone: Its specific antigen is unknown. Per-base quality was not reported, and no clone a single base away is much larger than it.

The investigation overall reported the following: The functional definition of HPV-specific T cells came from only a couple of HPV16-positive patients, and the survival association was reported for HPV16-positive patients. Among HPV16-positive patients, expansion of HPV-responsive T cells during chemoradiotherapy was associated with better recurrence-free survival. Expansion of candidate HPV-specific clones and E7-related TCR motifs was observed in the tumor microenvironment during treatment, whereas no such expansion was observed for non-HPV-specific T cells.

Because repertoires were sampled repeatedly during chemoradiotherapy, clonal expansion in the tumor microenvironment could be followed. Trimming takes 4 bases from V and 2 bases from J, and the germline ends sit 14 bases apart. The CDR3, from cysteine to phenylalanine, totals 15 residues. Only the CDR3 part of the read is kept: 45 bases, read in frame from the first base. CDR1 and CDR2 are read off the germline V gene as LGHNA and YSLEER. Receptors were amplified or captured by the immunoSEQ multiplex PCR assay. Sourced from immuneACCESS, this table was stored by TCRdb with only in-frame sequences that have V and J called. A share of the clones is absent; for the studies checked, an unresolved V gene accounts for under half, and the remainder has no known explanation. For this sample the table gives tens of thousands of clones, of which roughly 92% were detected only once. Approximately 23% of the sample comes from the top ten.

The chain joins TRBV4-3 to TRBJ2-5; no D segment can be confidently identified. The sequence derives from a human donor with HPV-associated anogenital cancer. The sequenced sample was blood, obtained from a patient who underwent chemoradiotherapy. The DNA sequence reads TGCGCCAGCAGCCCCGGTGGGGTTCGGCAAGAGACCCAGTACTTC. This sequence encodes CASSPGGVRQETQYF.